This T cell receptor beta chain was recovered during a study of technical replicates of blood from a handful of donors. The method was immunoSEQ multiplex PCR; TCRdb's version includes in-frame clones alone and lacks a portion of them. The sample yields more than 90,000 clones, approximately 96% seen once. CDR1 is WNHNN, CDR2 SYGVQD, per germline (reference sequence). This CDR3 region has 15 residues. V shed 6 bases, J shed 0 bases, and the junction held 6 bases outside the gene matches. The V and J genes are TRBV10-1 and TRBJ2-3, with 7 positions matching TRBD2. The sample consisted of T cells isolated from PBMCs. The receptor was derived from a human donor in good health. The CDR3 spells CASSPGTTSTDTQYF. The CDR3 DNA reads TGCGCCAGCAGCCCGGGGACTACTAGCACAGATACGCAGTATTTT.